Presented here are 18 T cell receptor beta chains from one specimen sequenced in a study of blood T cell repertoires in COVID-19. TCRdb keeps only in-frame clones here, not all; method: immunoSEQ multiplex PCR. The sample lists a few hundred thousand clones, around 88% occurring once. Sequencing was carried out using PBMCs or T cells enriched from blood (not recorded which). These receptors were obtained from a woman aged 40 to 50 with acute COVID-19.

The CDR3 is CASRGTGGEQYF. In DNA, the CDR3 is TGTGCCAGCAGGGGGACAGGGGGCGAGCAGTACTTC. The chain joins TRBV2 to TRBJ2-7; TRBD1 matches at 11 bases. The CDR3 runs to 12 residues. V dropped 6 bases and J dropped 6; count of bases not matched to a gene: 1. Germline-derived CDR1 and CDR2 are SNHLY and FYNNEI.

The CDR3 sequence: CASLQANYGYTF. The CDR3 DNA follows: TGTGCCAGCTTACAGGCTAACTATGGCTACACCTTC. The V call is TRBV2, the J call TRBJ1-2; tentative D call: TRBD1 (5 bases). The CDR3 covers 12 residues. Germline V gene sequence: CDR1 SNHLY, CDR2 FYNNEI. V was clipped by 8 bases and J by 0 bases, with 7 bases between them.

The chain has TRBV20-1 and TRBJ2-3; a weak D match, TRBD1 (6 bases). In germline, CDR1 is DFQATT, CDR2 SNEGSKA (reference sequence). The CDR3 has 14 amino acids. V was trimmed by 4 bases and J by 8 bases, leaving 19 bases between them. CDR3 residues: CSATETGRGPTQYF. CDR3 nucleotide sequence: TGCAGTGCTACTGAGACAGGCCGGGGACCTACGCAGTATTTT.

This chain connects TRBV7-9 to TRBJ1-5; D may be TRBD1 (6 bases). The length of the CDR3 is 15 residues. V shed 1 base and J shed 3 bases, with 10 bases lying between them. The germline V gene encodes CDR1 SEHNR and CDR2 FQNEAQ (reference sequence). CDR3 coding DNA: TGTGCCAGCAGCTTAGGGGCAGGGGTCAATCAGCCCCAGCATTTT. It translates to CASSLGAGVNQPQHF.

This chain joins TRBV5-1 and TRBJ1-4; TRBD1 agrees at 8 bases. This CDR3 comprises 15 residues. V shed 3 bases and J 3 bases; nucleotides not matched to a gene: 4. In germline, CDR1 is SGHRS, CDR2 YFSETQ. CDR3 region: CASSSQGAANEKLFF. As DNA, the CDR3 is TGCGCCAGCAGCTCCCAGGGGGCGGCTAATGAAAAACTGTTTTTT.

This chain connects TRBV13 to TRBJ2-3; 9 bases map to TRBD2. The J segment lost 1 base and the V segment lost 0 bases, leaving 14 bases of the junction unmatched. Germline V gene lookup returns CDR1 PRHDT and CDR2 FYEKMQ (reference sequence). The CDR3 spans 20 residues. CDR3: CASSLGRAGGLLPGTDTQYF. Here the CDR3 DNA reads TGTGCCAGCAGCTTAGGAAGGGCGGGGGGGCTCCTCCCTGGCACAGATACGCAGTATTTT.

V usage is TRBV5-6 and J usage is TRBJ1-2, with D possibly matching TRBD1 (6 bases). Per germline, CDR1 SGHDT and CDR2 YYEEEE. Trimming shortened V by 2 bases and J by 4 bases, and 15 bases separated the two germline ends. This CDR3 contains 15 residues. The CDR3 nucleotides read TGTGCCAGCAGCTTAAGGACTCTGGGGGCCTATGGCTACACCTTC. Amino acid sequence: CASSLRTLGAYGYTF.

V usage is TRBV7-2 and J usage is TRBJ1-1, with D unclear. CDR3 size: 14 residues. Germline CDR1 reads SGHTA; CDR2 reads FQGNSA. V was cut by 2 bases and J by 0 bases, with 7 bases left in between. As DNA, the CDR3 is TGTGCCAGCAGCTTAAACAGACTGAACACTGAAGCTTTCTTT. It codes for CASSLNRLNTEAFF.

There are a few counts of this clone. The V gene is TRBV29-1, the J gene TRBJ1-2; 7 bases line up with TRBD1. This CDR3 is 13 amino acids long. CDR1 SQVTM and CDR2 ANQGSEA come from the germline V gene. V was pared by 2 bases and J by 4 bases, with 4 bases of the junction left unmatched. CDR3 sequence reads: CSVETGDSYGYTF. CDR3 DNA: TGCAGCGTTGAAACAGGGGATAGCTATGGCTACACCTTC.

This chain joins TRBV4-3 and TRBJ1-3; TRBD1 matches 9 bases. V was clipped by 4 bases and J by 8 bases; unmatched bases: 6. The CDR3 sequence is 14 residues long. Germline V gene sequence: CDR1 LGHNA, CDR2 YSLEER. The DNA of the CDR3 is TGCGCCAGCAGCCCGGACAGGGGTCTGGACACCATATATTTT. Its translation is CASSPDRGLDTIYF.

V is TRBV7-2 and J is TRBJ1-3, with no clear D. This CDR3 has 15 residues. V was trimmed by 2 bases and J by 0 bases, leaving 8 bases between them. Germline loops: CDR1 SGHTA, CDR2 FQGNSA. DNA for the CDR3: TGTGCCAGCAGCTTAATGGCCAGCTCTGGAAACACCATATATTTT. Its translation: CASSLMASSGNTIYF.

The chain links TRBV18 to TRBJ1-4; no reliable D call. CDR3 length: 13 amino acids. Trimming left V 5 bases short and J 8 bases short, with 12 bases between. Germline CDR1 and CDR2: KGHSH and LQKENI. This CDR3 is CASSSRIGEKLFF. In DNA, the CDR3 is TGTGCCAGCTCATCCAGGATTGGGGAAAAACTGTTTTTT.

This chain uses TRBV5-6 with TRBJ2-7; D may be TRBD1 (5 bases). This CDR3 is built from 13 residues. The germline V and J ends were trimmed by 0 bases and 7 bases, with 11 bases remaining between them. Germline values: CDR1 SGHDT, CDR2 YYEEEE. The DNA for the CDR3 is TGTGCCAGCAGCTTGGAGACAGTTCGGGAGCAGTACTTC. Protein product: CASSLETVREQYF.

This chain uses TRBV12-3 or TRBV12-4 with TRBJ1-2, with 9 bases that match TRBD1. This CDR3 is built from 13 residues. V lost 5 bases to trimming and J lost 7 bases; unmatched junction nucleotides: 5. The CDR3 reads CASSKPGQGGYTF. Written as DNA, the CDR3 is TGTGCCAGCAGTAAACCGGGACAGGGTGGCTACACCTTC.

The gene calls are TRBV12-5 and TRBJ1-1; no clear D gene. The CDR3 is made up of 13 amino acids. Germline assignment: CDR1 LGHNT and CDR2 FRNRAP. V was trimmed by 3 bases and J by 2 bases, leaving 7 bases between them. Written as DNA, the CDR3 is TGTGCTAGTGGTTTAAGCTTTAACACTGAAGCTTTCTTT. This translates into CASGLSFNTEAFF.

This chain connects TRBV6-5 to TRBJ1-6; D unresolved. This CDR3 comprises 15 residues. Between the trimmed V and J ends, which lost 5 bases and 5 bases, there was a span of 13 bases. The V gene's germline CDR1 is MNHEY and CDR2 SVGAGI. CDR3 protein: CASSTMEWNNSPLHF. CDR3 sequence (DNA): TGTGCCAGCAGTACCATGGAGTGGAATAATTCACCCCTCCACTTT.

The chain is built from TRBV30 and TRBJ1-5; maybe TRBD1 (5 bases). V was trimmed by 2 bases and J by 3 bases, leaving 11 bases between them. The CDR3 sequence is 14 residues long. Looked up from germline, CDR1 is GTSNPN and CDR2 is SVGIG (reference sequence). In DNA form, the CDR3 reads TGTGCCTGGAGTTCAGGGAGGGACAATCAGCCCCAGCATTTT. Protein: CAWSSGRDNQPQHF.

The chain uses TRBV7-6 and TRBJ2-5, with D possibly TRBD2 on 5 matching bases. CDR1 and CDR2 from the germline V gene are SGHVS and FNYEAQ. CDR3 length: 15 amino acids. Trimming cost V 1 base and J 4 bases, with 13 bases left between them. CDR3 nucleotide sequence: TGTGCCAGCAGCTTAGACGGGGATCGTGGAGAGACCCAGTACTTC. Protein product: CASSLDGDRGETQYF. The full variable domain, completed using reference TRBV7-6 and TRBJ2-5, is GAGVSQSPRYKVTKRGQDVALRCDPISGHVSLYWYRQALGQGPEFLTYFNYEAQQDKSGLPNDRFSAERPEGSISTLTIQRTEQRDSAMYRCASSLDGDRGETQYFGPGTRLLVL.